Listed here are 22 T cell receptor beta chains from one sample, sequenced in a study of low-dose radiotherapy and immunotherapy resistance in tumors. First-strand cDNA used TRAV- and TRBV-specific primers, covering alpha and beta chains. Over 20 PCR cycles, TCRs were amplified from a constant-region primer and V-primer adapter. TCRdb used MiXCR to reprocess the reads, holding one entry per CDR3 protein. The sample carries about 60,000 distinct CDR3 sequences, about 23% recorded once. Described time point: before trial treatment. The sequencing used PBMCs, collected before treatment. The receptors here all came from a male donor with prostate cancer.

The gene calls are TRBV5-1 and TRBJ2-7, with D unresolved. The CDR3 covers 14 residues. Trimming removed 0 bases at V and 3 bases at J, with 10 bases between. Germline CDR1 is SGHRS and CDR2 is YFSETQ. This CDR3 reads CASSLGAPVYEQYF. CDR3 in DNA: TGCGCCAGCAGCTTGGGGGCCCCAGTCTACGAGCAGTACTTC.

The V call is TRBV10-3, the J call TRBJ2-7; 7 bases are shared with TRBD2. The germline gives CDR1 ENHRY, CDR2 SYGVKD. J was trimmed by 6 bases and V by 4 bases; bases with no gene match: 3. CDR3 length: 12 amino acids. The CDR3 sequence is CAISGEGGEQYF. CDR3 DNA: TGTGCCATCAGTGGGGAGGGTGGCGAGCAGTACTTC.

This clonotype was counted many times. The rearrangement uses TRBV7-8 and TRBJ2-5, with TRBD2 matching 8 bases. The CDR3 is 16 amino acids. Germline V gene sequence: CDR1 SGHVS, CDR2 FQNEAQ. The V segment lost 5 bases and the J segment 1 base; nucleotides outside the gene matches: 9. Here the CDR3 DNA reads TGTGCCAGCAGCAGGCGGGGGGAGGGAATCCAAGAGACCCAGTACTTC. This sequence encodes CASSRRGEGIQETQYF. The variable domain in full, completed from reference TRBV7-8 and TRBJ2-5, reads GAGVSQSPRYKVAKRGQDVALRCDPISGHVSLFWYQQALGQGPEFLTYFQNEAQLDKSGLPSDRFFAERPEGSVSTLKIQRTQQEDSAVYLCASSRRGEGIQETQYFGPGTRLLVL.

This clonotype was seen ten or more times. This sequence joins TRBV6-6 and TRBJ1-2, with D uncertain. This CDR3 region has 14 residues. Trimming removed 4 bases at V and 4 bases at J, with 13 bases between. Germline-derived CDR1 and CDR2 are MNHNY and SVGAGI (reference sequence). CDR3 amino acids: CASSLDGPRYGYTF. DNA for the CDR3: TGTGCCAGCAGTTTGGACGGACCGCGCTATGGCTACACCTTC.

This clonotype was recorded at least ten times. The chain carries TRBV28 and TRBJ1-1; possibly TRBD1 for D (6 bases). Trimming removed 10 bases from V and 6 bases from J, with 18 bases in between. Germline V gene sequence: CDR1 MDHEN, CDR2 SYDVKM. This CDR3 has 13 residues. CDR3 amino acids: CATTTGAPAEAFF. In DNA form, the CDR3 reads TGTGCCACCACGACAGGCGCCCCCGCTGAAGCTTTCTTT. Combining the CDR3 with reference TRBV28 and TRBJ1-1 gives the whole variable domain DVKVTQSSRYLVKRTGEKVFLECVQDMDHENMFWYRQDPGLGLRLIYFSYDVKMKEKGDIPEGYSVSREKKERFSLILESASTNQTSMYLCATTTGAPAEAFFGQGTRLTVV.

This clonotype was observed many times. The gene calls are TRBV18 and TRBJ2-5; 8 bases fit TRBD2. The CDR3 contains 17 residues. The trim removed 2 bases at V and 5 bases at J, leaving 13 bases unmatched. Germline assignment: CDR1 KGHSH and CDR2 LQKENI. Here the CDR3 reads CASSPDRAGGLKETQYF. CDR3 bases: TGTGCCAGCTCACCAGACCGGGCGGGAGGATTGAAGGAGACCCAGTACTTC.

This clonotype was seen only a few times. The rearrangement uses TRBV4-2 and TRBJ2-1, with 9 bases fitting TRBD2. The germline V gene encodes CDR1 LGHNA and CDR2 YNFKEQ. The CDR3 runs to 17 residues. V trimming: 0 bases; J trimming: 8 bases; junction bases outside the gene matches: 11. The CDR3: CASSQDYGSGSVDEQFF. DNA of the CDR3: TGTGCCAGCAGCCAAGATTACGGTAGCGGGAGCGTCGATGAGCAGTTCTTC.

This clonotype came up many times. The gene calls are TRBV9 and TRBJ2-3; D is perhaps TRBD1 or TRBD2 (7 bases each). The length of the CDR3 is 16 residues. V was clipped by 0 bases and J by 4 bases, with 15 bases between them. Per the germline V gene, CDR1 is SGDLS and CDR2 is YYNGEE. The CDR3 DNA follows: TGTGCCAGCAGCGTAGGGGAGGGGGCCCGCGCAGATACGCAGTATTTT. Its translation is CASSVGEGARADTQYF.

This clonotype was detected only once. The chain recombines TRBV7-3 with TRBJ2-3; unclear D gene. From germline, CDR1 is SGHTA and CDR2 FQGTGA. Trimming removed 2 bases at V and 0 bases at J, with 9 bases between. The CDR3 is 15 amino acids. The CDR3 bases are TGTGCCAGCAGCTTAGCGGCAGCTAGCACAGATACGCAGTATTTT. Its translation: CASSLAAASTDTQYF.

This rearrangement joins TRBV6-2 or TRBV6-3 to TRBJ2-3; 9 bases fit TRBD2. Germline lookup yields CDR1 MNHEY and CDR2 SVGEGT. The trim removed 5 bases at V and 2 bases at J, leaving 5 bases unmatched. The CDR3 has 15 amino acids. The CDR3 region has the DNA TGTGCCAGCAGTAATGAGCGGGGGGTCACAGATACGCAGTATTTT. Residues: CASSNERGVTDTQYF.

This clonotype was observed at least ten times. The chain employs TRBV7-2 and TRBJ1-4; D is ambiguous. The CDR3 has 14 amino acids. Trimming pared 3 bases from V and 7 bases from J, leaving 12 bases between. The V gene's germline CDR1 is SGHTA and CDR2 FQGNSA. This CDR3 reads CASSLLRVSEKLFF. DNA for the CDR3: TGTGCCAGCAGCTTGCTAAGGGTGTCTGAAAAACTGTTTTTT.

This clonotype was counted at least ten times. The chain employs TRBV19 and TRBJ2-2; tentatively, D is TRBD1 (5 bases). CDR1 is LNHDA and CDR2 is SQIVND in the germline V gene (reference sequence). V lost 2 bases to trimming and J lost 6 bases, with 13 bases between them. The CDR3 spans 15 residues. CDR3 sequence (DNA): TGTGCCAGTAGTATAAGCAGGGTGGCATCCGGGGAGCTGTTTTTT. Amino acids: CASSISRVASGELFF.

This clonotype was counted ten times or more. The chain carries TRBV20-1 and TRBJ1-3, with 8 bases lining up with TRBD1. V was pared by 6 bases and J by 4 bases, with 2 bases of the junction left unmatched. CDR3 length: 12 amino acids. Looked up from germline, CDR1 is DFQATT and CDR2 is SNEGSKA (reference sequence). CDR3 protein: CSARTGGNTIYF. In nucleotides, the CDR3 is TGCAGTGCCCGGACAGGGGGAAACACCATATATTTT.

V and J are TRBV27 and TRBJ2-7, with D unclear. Trimming shortened V by 7 bases and J by 0 bases, and 10 bases separated the two germline ends. This CDR3 is built from 13 residues. Germline V gene sequence: CDR1 MNHEY, CDR2 SMNVEV (reference sequence). Here the CDR3 DNA reads TGTGCCAGCACCAGACACAGCTCCTACGAGCAGTACTTC. It encodes CASTRHSSYEQYF.

Concerning this clonotype: This likely traces to a read error, being one base from a far larger clone. This rearrangement joins TRBV29-1 to TRBJ2-5, with D unresolved. Germline assignment: CDR1 SQVTM and CDR2 ANQGSEA. V lost 2 bases, J lost 11 bases, and 15 bases lay in between. This CDR3 is 12 amino acids long. This chain's CDR3 is CSVEKDSNEQYF. CDR3 DNA sequence: TGCAGCGTTGAAAAAGACTCCAATGAGCAGTACTTC.

This rearrangement joins TRBV24-1 to TRBJ2-1; D ambiguous. CDR1 is KGHDR and CDR2 is SFDVKD in the germline V gene. Trimming pared 0 bases from V and 0 bases from J, leaving 8 bases between. The length of the CDR3 is 16 residues. The DNA of the CDR3 is TGTGCCACCAGTGATTTGGCGGTTACCTCCTACAATGAGCAGTTCTTC. Protein product: CATSDLAVTSYNEQFF.

On this clonotype itself: A far larger clone is off by one base, so a read error is likely. This is likely a read error, given that the CDR3 carries no conserved phenylalanine or tryptophan at its end. The CDR3: CASSRTGAYEQYS. The DNA for the CDR3 is TGTGCCAGTAGTCGCACGGGGGCCTACGAGCAGTACTCC. The rearrangement links TRBV19 to TRBJ2-4; the D gene is possibly TRBD2 (6 bases). Near its end, the DNA agrees better with TRBJ2-7, so the J call may be wrong. This CDR3 region has 13 residues. Per the germline V gene, CDR1 is LNHDA and CDR2 is SQIVND (reference sequence).

This clonotype was seen many times. This chain connects TRBV20-1 to TRBJ2-1, with 9 bases fitting TRBD2. This CDR3 spans 16 amino acids. Germline CDR1 reads DFQATT; CDR2 reads SNEGSKA (reference sequence). Germline trimming cut 6 bases from V and 4 bases from J; bases unmatched to any gene: 13. The chain's CDR3 is CSALASGREGYNEQFF. In DNA form, the CDR3 reads TGCAGTGCCCTAGCTAGTGGGCGGGAGGGTTACAATGAGCAGTTCTTC.

The chain couples TRBV5-1 to TRBJ2-3; D unclear. This CDR3 is 17 amino acids long. Looked up from germline, CDR1 is SGHRS and CDR2 is YFSETQ. V gave up 7 bases and J gave up 2 bases, with 23 bases separating them. The CDR3 sequence is CASGTHDGNSFTDTQYF. The CDR3 region has the DNA TGCGCCAGCGGAACTCATGACGGAAACTCCTTCACAGATACGCAGTATTTT.

This clonotype was detected many times. This chain links TRBV6-6 with TRBJ2-3, with 7 bases matching TRBD2. Trimming cost V 2 bases and J 0 bases; bases outside gene matches: 5. In germline, CDR1 is MNHNY, CDR2 SVGAGI (reference sequence). This CDR3 has 16 residues. The CDR3 DNA reads as TGTGCCAGCAGTTACGGGAGGGGACTTAGCACAGATACGCAGTATTTT. This sequence encodes CASSYGRGLSTDTQYF.

This clonotype was recorded many times. V gene TRBV20-1 combines with J gene TRBJ1-5, with D unclear. The V end lost 6 bases, the J end lost 0 bases, and 12 bases lay between the germline ends. The germline CDR1 and CDR2 sequences are DFQATT and SNEGSKA (reference sequence). This CDR3 is built from 14 residues. The DNA for the CDR3 is TGCAGTGCAGGGAATTTCGATAGCAATCAGCCCCAGCATTTT. Amino acid sequence: CSAGNFDSNQPQHF.

The count of this clonotype is one. This sequence joins TRBV3-1 and TRBJ2-2; the D is unclear. Germline CDR1 LGHDT, CDR2 YNNKEL (reference sequence). The germline V and J ends were trimmed by 8 bases and 3 bases, with 4 bases remaining between them. This CDR3 contains 11 residues. The CDR3 reads CASGHTGELFF. CDR3 coding DNA: TGTGCCAGCGGGCACACCGGGGAGCTGTTTTTT.